The rows below give T cell receptor beta chains drawn from one sample of a study of blood T cells in healthy people across ages. TCRdb redid the calling of the 5' RACE reads with MiXCR, one entry per CDR3 protein. The sample gives around 1,800,000 distinct CDR3 sequences, 30% to 40% of which show up once; 23% is in the top ten. What was sequenced was blood. These receptors were obtained from a human donor in good health. CDR3s include the opening cysteine and the closing phenylalanine or tryptophan. A D gene is named only where the DNA matches it firmly. Clone size is not always given. Where it is, it says once, few, many or a class for expanded clones.

v_gene	d_gene	j_gene	abundance	CDR3nt	CDR3aa
TRBV24-1	TRBD2	TRBJ2-1	few	TGTGCCACCAGTGACCCCGGGACTAGCGGGGGGCACTACAATGAGCAGTTCTTC	CATSDPGTSGGHYNEQFF
TRBV7-3	NA	TRBJ2-7	few	TGTGCCAGCAGCTTATCCCCGGGGGACTCCTACGAGCAGTACTTC	CASSLSPGDSYEQYF
TRBV2	NA	TRBJ1-4	few	TGTGCCAGCAGTTACTCCGGGACTAATGAAAAACTGTTTTTT	CASSYSGTNEKLFF
TRBV7-9	TRBD1	TRBJ2-5	NA	TGTGCCTCCGGGACAGAAGACAATGAGCAGTACTTC	CASGTEDNEQYF
TRBV7-2	NA	TRBJ2-4	NA	TGTGCCAGCAGCTTAGAGGTTCGGCGGAGCTCCTACAATGAGCAGTACTTC	CASSLEVRRSSYNEQYF
TRBV5-6	NA	TRBJ1-2	NA	TGTGCCAGCACCACATTTGGGGGCCCGATCTATGGCTACACCTTC	CASTTFGGPIYGYTF
TRBV12-3/TRBV12-4	NA	TRBJ2-1	few	TGTGCCAGCAGTTTAAGAGGGGCCAAGGTAGTAAATGAGCAGTTCTTC	CASSLRGAKVVNEQFF
TRBV5-1	NA	TRBJ1-2	NA	TGCGCCAGCGCCGCAGGGGACTATGGCTACACCTTC	CASAAGDYGYTF
TRBV28	NA	TRBJ2-7	NA	TGTGCCAGCAGTTTGCCGGGGGCGCAAAACCACGAGCAGTACTTC	CASSLPGAQNHEQYF
TRBV7-2	NA	TRBJ2-7	few	TGTGCCAGCAGCTTAGAGTTAACAGGGCGTCAGTACTTC	CASSLELTGRQYF
TRBV29-1	NA	TRBJ2-5	NA	TGCAGCGTTGAGGCCCTCGAGGAATCGGAGACCCAGTACTTC	CSVEALEESETQYF
TRBV6-5	NA	TRBJ1-2	NA	TGTGCCAGCAGTTACTCGATCCCGGGTTCTAGTGGCTACACCTTC	CASSYSIPGSSGYTF
TRBV10-3	TRBD2	TRBJ2-1	few	TGTGCCATCAGTGGTGGAGCGGGGGAGACCTACAATGAGCAGTTCTTC	CAISGGAGETYNEQFF
TRBV12-3/TRBV12-4	NA	TRBJ2-3	NA	TGTGCCAGCAGCCTGGCGGATAGAGTAGATACGCAGTATTTT	CASSLADRVDTQYF
TRBV7-3	NA	TRBJ1-1	NA	TGTGCCAGCAGCCCTAGACCGGGGAGGCTAGCTTTCTTT	CASSPRPGRLAFF